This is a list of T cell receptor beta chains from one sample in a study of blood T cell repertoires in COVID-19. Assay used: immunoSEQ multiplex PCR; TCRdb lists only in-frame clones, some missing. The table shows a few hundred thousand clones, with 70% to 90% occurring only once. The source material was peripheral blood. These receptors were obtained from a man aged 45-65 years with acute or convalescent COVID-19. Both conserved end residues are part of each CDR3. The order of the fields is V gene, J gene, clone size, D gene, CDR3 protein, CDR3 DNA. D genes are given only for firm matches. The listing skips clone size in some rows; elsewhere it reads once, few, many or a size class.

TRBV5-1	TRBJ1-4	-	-	CASSLALGASEKLFF	TGCGCCAGCAGCTTGGCCCTAGGGGCGAGTGAAAAACTGTTTTTT
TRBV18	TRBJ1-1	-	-	CASSPDIMNTEAFF	TGTGCCAGCTCACCGGACATTATGAACACTGAAGCTTTCTTT
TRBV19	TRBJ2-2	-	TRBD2	CASSPFFSGGPGGELFF	TGTGCCAGTAGTCCCTTTTTTAGCGGGGGGCCGGGCGGGGAGCTGTTTTTT
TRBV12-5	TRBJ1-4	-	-	CASGLAAGATNEKLFF	TGTGCTAGTGGTTTGGCCGCCGGGGCAACTAATGAAAAACTGTTTTTT
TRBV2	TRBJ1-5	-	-	CASSYPSGVGQPQHF	TGTGCCAGCAGTTACCCATCGGGGGTGGGGCAGCCCCAGCATTTT
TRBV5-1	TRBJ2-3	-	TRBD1	CASSLAMVRDRLSTDTQYF	TGCGCCAGCAGCTTGGCAATGGTCCGGGACAGGCTGAGCACAGATACGCAGTATTTT
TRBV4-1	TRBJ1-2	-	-	CASSQGTASANYGYTF	TGCGCCAGCAGCCAAGGGACAGCCTCCGCTAACTATGGCTACACCTTC
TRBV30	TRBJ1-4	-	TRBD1	CAWSPDPRTGEKLFF	TGTGCCTGGAGTCCCGATCCCAGGACAGGTGAAAAACTGTTTTTT
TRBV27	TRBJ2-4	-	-	CASRELAKNIQYF	TGTGCCAGTCGGGAGCTAGCCAAAAACATTCAGTACTTC
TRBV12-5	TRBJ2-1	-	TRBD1	CASGLFNRGALIF	TGTGCTAGTGGTTTGTTCAACAGGGGGGCCCTGATCTTC
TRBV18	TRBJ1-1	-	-	CASSEGVNTEAFF	TGTGCCAGCTCCGAGGGGGTTAACACTGAAGCTTTCTTT
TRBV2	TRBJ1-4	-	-	CASANIKLFF	TGTGCCAGCGCCAACATAAAACTGTTTTTT
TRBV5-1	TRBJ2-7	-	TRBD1	CASSYTGAGEQYF	TGCGCCAGCAGCTACACAGGGGCTGGCGAGCAGTACTTC
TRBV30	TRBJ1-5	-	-	CAWSVRGALNQPQHF	TGTGCCTGGAGTGTACGGGGGGCACTCAATCAGCCCCAGCATTTT
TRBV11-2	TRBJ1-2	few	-	CASSSRPSGAVYGYTF	TGTGCCAGCAGCTCTCGACCGTCAGGGGCGGTCTATGGCTACACCTTC